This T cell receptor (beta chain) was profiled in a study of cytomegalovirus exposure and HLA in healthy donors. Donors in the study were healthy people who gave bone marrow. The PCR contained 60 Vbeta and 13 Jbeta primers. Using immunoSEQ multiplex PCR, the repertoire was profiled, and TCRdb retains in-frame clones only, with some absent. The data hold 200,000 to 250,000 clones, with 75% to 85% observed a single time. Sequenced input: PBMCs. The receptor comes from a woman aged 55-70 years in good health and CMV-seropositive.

CDR3 residues: CASTLDRVSGGDTQYF. CDR3 nucleotide sequence: TGTGCCAGCACCCTAGACAGGGTGAGCGGGGGCGATACGCAGTATTTT. The V gene is TRBV28, the J gene TRBJ2-3, with a tentative D call TRBD2 (8 bases). This CDR3 is built from 16 residues. V shed 7 bases and J shed 6 bases, with 23 bases lying between them. Germline V gene data show CDR1 as MDHEN and CDR2 as SYDVKM.